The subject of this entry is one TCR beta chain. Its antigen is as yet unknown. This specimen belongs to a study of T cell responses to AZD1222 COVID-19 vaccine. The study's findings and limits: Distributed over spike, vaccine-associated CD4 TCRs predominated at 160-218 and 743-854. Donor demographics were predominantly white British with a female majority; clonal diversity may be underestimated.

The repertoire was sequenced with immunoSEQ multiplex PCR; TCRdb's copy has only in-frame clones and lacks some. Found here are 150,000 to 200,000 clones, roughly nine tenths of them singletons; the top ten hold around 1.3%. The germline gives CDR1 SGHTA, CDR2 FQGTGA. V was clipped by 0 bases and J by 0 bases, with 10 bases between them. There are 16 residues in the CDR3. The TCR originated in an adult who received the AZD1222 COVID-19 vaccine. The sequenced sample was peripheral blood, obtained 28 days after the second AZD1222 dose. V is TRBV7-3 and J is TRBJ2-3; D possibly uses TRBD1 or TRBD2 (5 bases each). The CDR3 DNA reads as TGTGCCAGCAGCTTAACTTCCGGGGACAGCACAGATACGCAGTATTTT. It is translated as CASSLTSGDSTDTQYF.